This T cell receptor (beta chain) was captured by sequencing in a study of metastatic and nonmetastatic thyroid tumors. At the level of the study: Repertoires from malignant and benign thyroid patients were compared across blood and tumor or nodule tissue. Study conclusions and caveats: It was reportedly found that TCR beta diversity was significantly higher in malignant thyroid tumors than in benign nodules, a difference seen in both blood and tumor samples.

The germline V gene encodes CDR1 DFQATT and CDR2 SNEGSKA (reference sequence). The CDR3 is 14 amino acids. J gave up 2 bases and V 6 bases, and 9 bases lay outside the gene matches. This clone was observed at least ten times. The antigen is undetermined. All patients reached thyroid surgery having received no treatment beforehand. How the authors handled the data: The study took CDR3 differences across clinicopathological groups and made a distant-metastasis classifier for papillary thyroid cancer from them. TCRdb re-processed the PCR reads through MiXCR. These V and J calls are TCRdb output, not the study's own analysis. Of about 39,000 clones listed, approximately 19% are singletons.

The TCR comes from a female donor with papillary thyroid cancer or a benign thyroid nodule (not recorded which). Some clones in this sample may be carry-over from other donors' samples. V is TRBV20-1 and J is TRBJ2-5, with TRBD1 matching over 7 bases. Input material: blood. CDR3 residues: CSAHRDRSQETQYF. The CDR3 DNA follows: TGCAGTGCGCACCGGGACAGATCACAAGAGACCCAGTACTTC.